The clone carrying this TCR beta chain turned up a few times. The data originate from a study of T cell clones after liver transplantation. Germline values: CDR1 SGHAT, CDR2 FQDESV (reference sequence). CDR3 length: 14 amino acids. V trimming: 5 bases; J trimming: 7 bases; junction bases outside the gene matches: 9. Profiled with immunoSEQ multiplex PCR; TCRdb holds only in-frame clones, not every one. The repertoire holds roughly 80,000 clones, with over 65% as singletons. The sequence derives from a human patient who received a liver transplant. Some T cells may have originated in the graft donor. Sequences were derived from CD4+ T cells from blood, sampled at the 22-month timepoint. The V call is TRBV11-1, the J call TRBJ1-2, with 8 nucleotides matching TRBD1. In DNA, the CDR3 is TGTGCCAGCAGCCGTCAAGGACAGGGAGTTGGCTACACCTTC. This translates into CASSRQGQGVGYTF.